One sample yielded the 8 T cell receptor beta chains listed below, sequenced in a study of Tregs in tolerant kidney transplant recipients. Sequenced by immunoSEQ multiplex PCR; TCRdb stores in-frame clones only, minus some. The sample holds approximately 260,000 clones, approximately 83% seen once. Sequenced: CD4+ T cells from blood. These receptors all stem from a human donor in good health.

The chain has TRBV4-1 and TRBJ2-1, with TRBD1 matching 8 bases. V trimming: 4 bases; J trimming: 6 bases; junction bases outside the gene matches: 8. This CDR3 has 15 amino acids. Germline V gene data show CDR1 as MGHRA and CDR2 as YSYEKL. The CDR3 DNA reads as TGCGCCAGCAGCCCTACTTTAGACAGGGGCAATGAGCAGTTCTTC. Its protein is CASSPTLDRGNEQFF.

CDR3 sequence (DNA): TGTGCCAGCAGCCGCGACAGGGCCTCCACAGATACGCAGTATTTT. The encoded protein is CASSRDRASTDTQYF. This chain links TRBV6-4 with TRBJ2-3; 7 positions match TRBD1. V lost 6 bases, J lost 2 bases, and 8 bases stayed unmatched. This CDR3 has 15 amino acids. Per germline, CDR1 MRHNA and CDR2 SNTAGT.

This sequence joins TRBV11-3 and TRBJ2-7; D may correspond to TRBD1 or TRBD2 (5 bases each). The CDR3 consists of 15 residues. Germline CDR1 reads SGHNT; CDR2 reads YENEEA. With 1 base removed from V and 4 bases from J, the gap between germline ends came to 14 bases. CDR3 coding DNA: TGTGCCAGCAGCTTAGGGGACGGGATCCCTTACGAGCAGTACTTC. Its protein product is CASSLGDGIPYEQYF.

The chain uses TRBV6-5 and TRBJ2-1; D is ambiguous. The CDR3 sequence is 14 residues long. V lost 0 bases and J 5 bases, leaving 8 bases between the germline ends. CDR1 MNHEY and CDR2 SVGAGI come from the germline V gene. CDR3 DNA sequence: TGTGCCAGCAGTTACTCCGGCGGCCACAATGAGCAGTTCTTC. It specifies CASSYSGGHNEQFF.

This chain links TRBV5-1 with TRBJ2-2, with 8 bases fitting TRBD1. Trimming took 4 bases from V and 3 from J; bases not matched to a gene: 5. The CDR3 extends over 15 amino acids. Germline lookup yields CDR1 SGHRS and CDR2 YFSETQ. CDR3 in DNA: TGCGCCAGCAGCGAAGGACAGGGAGACACCGGGGAGCTGTTTTTT. This encodes CASSEGQGDTGELFF.

This chain links TRBV6-6 with TRBJ1-6; D remains unclear. Deletions cut 4 bases from V and 7 bases from J, with 11 bases between. The CDR3 is 14 amino acids. The germline CDR1 and CDR2 sequences are MNHNY and SVGAGI (reference sequence). The CDR3 region has the DNA TGTGCCAGCAGTTTCTCGGACGTAAATTCACCCCTCCACTTT. It codes for CASSFSDVNSPLHF.

The table lists this clone with a few counts. This chain connects TRBV11-2 to TRBJ1-5; 11 nucleotides agree with TRBD1. The CDR3 has 14 residues. Trimming at V came to 5 bases and at J to 6 bases, leaving 3 bases not matched to a gene. Looked up from germline, CDR1 is SGHAT and CDR2 is FQNNGV. This CDR3 reads CASSPGTGGQPQHF. The CDR3 region has the DNA TGTGCCAGCAGCCCCGGGACAGGGGGTCAGCCCCAGCATTTT.

The CDR3 loop is CASSPRGQGVKSYEQYF. Here the CDR3 DNA reads TGTGCCAGCTCACCACGTGGTCAGGGGGTCAAGTCCTACGAGCAGTACTTC. J is TRBJ2-7 and V is TRBV18, with 7 bases lining up with TRBD1. This CDR3 has 17 amino acids. V shed 1 base, J shed 1 base, and the junction held 10 bases outside the gene matches. The germline CDR1 and CDR2 sequences are KGHSH and LQKENI.